This T cell receptor beta chain was profiled in a study of cytomegalovirus exposure and HLA in healthy donors. At the level of the study: T cells numbering about 179 million yielded around 120 million unique TCR beta sequences in an earlier analysis.

Use of 60 Vbeta and 13 Jbeta primers characterized the PCR. Assay: immunoSEQ multiplex PCR; the TCRdb copy retains only in-frame clones and omits some. The data contain about 200,000 clones, about 78% of them singletons. CDR3 length equals 15 residues. CDR1 and CDR2 (germline): SGDLS, YYNGEE. Trimming cost V 1 base and J 15 bases, with 22 bases left between them. This chain joins TRBV9 and TRBJ1-4, with D perhaps matching TRBD1 (6 bases). Source material: PBMCs. The receptor was derived from a woman aged 25 to 39 in good health and CMV-seronegative. For the CDR3, the DNA is TGTGCCAGCAGCGTAACCGGGACAATTGGTGAAAAGTTGTTTTTT. Translated, it gives CASSVTGTIGEKLFF.